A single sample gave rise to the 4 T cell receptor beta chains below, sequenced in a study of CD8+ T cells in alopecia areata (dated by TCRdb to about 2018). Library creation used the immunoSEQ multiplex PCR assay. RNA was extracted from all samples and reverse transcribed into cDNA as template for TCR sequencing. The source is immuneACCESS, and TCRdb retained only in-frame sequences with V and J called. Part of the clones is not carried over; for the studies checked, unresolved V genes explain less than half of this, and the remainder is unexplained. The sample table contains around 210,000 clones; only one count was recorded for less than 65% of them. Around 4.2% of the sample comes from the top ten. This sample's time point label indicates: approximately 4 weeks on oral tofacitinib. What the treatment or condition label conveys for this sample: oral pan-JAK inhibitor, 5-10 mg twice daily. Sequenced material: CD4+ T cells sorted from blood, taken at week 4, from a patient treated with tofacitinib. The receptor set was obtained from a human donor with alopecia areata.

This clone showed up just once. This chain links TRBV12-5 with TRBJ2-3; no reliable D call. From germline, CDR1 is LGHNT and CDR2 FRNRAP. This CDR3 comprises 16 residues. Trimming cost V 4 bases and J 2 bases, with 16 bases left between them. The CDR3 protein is CASGSSKVGPTDTQYF. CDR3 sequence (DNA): TGTGCTAGTGGTTCCAGCAAAGTGGGTCCCACAGATACGCAGTATTTT.

The CDR3 reads CASSLQVRETQYF. The CDR3 DNA is TGTGCCAGCAGCTTACAAGTGAGAGAGACCCAGTACTTC. The chain employs TRBV11-1 and TRBJ2-5; D is uncertain. This CDR3 has 13 amino acids. Looked up from germline, CDR1 is SGHAT and CDR2 is FQDESV (reference sequence). V lost 2 bases and J 4 bases, leaving 8 bases between the germline ends.

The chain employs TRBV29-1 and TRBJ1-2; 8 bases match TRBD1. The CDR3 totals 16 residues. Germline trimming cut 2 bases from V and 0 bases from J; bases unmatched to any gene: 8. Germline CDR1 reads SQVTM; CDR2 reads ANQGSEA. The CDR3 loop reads CSVEKSQGATNYGYTF. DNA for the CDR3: TGCAGCGTTGAAAAGTCCCAGGGGGCAACTAACTATGGCTACACCTTC. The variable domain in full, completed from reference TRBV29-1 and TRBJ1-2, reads SAVISQKPSRDICQRGTSLTIQCQVDSQVTMMFWYRQQPGQSLTLIATANQGSEATYESGFVIDKFPISRPNLTFSTLTVSNMSPEDSSIYLCSVEKSQGATNYGYTFGSGTRLTVV.

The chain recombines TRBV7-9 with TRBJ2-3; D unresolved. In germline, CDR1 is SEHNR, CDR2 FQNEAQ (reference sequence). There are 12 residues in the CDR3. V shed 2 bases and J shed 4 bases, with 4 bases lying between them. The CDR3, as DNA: TGTGCCAGCAGCTTAATAGCAGATACGCAGTATTTT. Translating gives CASSLIADTQYF.